These T cell receptor beta chains were read from a single sample in a study of T cells in Graves' hyperthyroidism and ophthalmopathy. MiXCR, run by TCRdb on the multiplex PCR reads, gives a single entry per CDR3 protein. Seen here are a few hundred thousand distinct CDR3 sequences, roughly 20% observed once, and the top ten hold about a quarter. Sequenced sample: blood. Every receptor here comes from a man aged 18 to 30 with Graves' hyperthyroidism. The CDR3 runs from the conserved cysteine through the conserved F or W. D genes are given only for firm matches. A clone size is listed for some rows: how often the clone was seen (once, few, many), or a class if it is expanded.

J	length	size	V	D	CDR3	DNA
TRBJ2-7	15	few	TRBV10-3	-	CAISDYGGLSYEQYF	TGTGCCATCAGTGACTACGGGGGACTCTCCTACGAGCAGTACTTC
TRBJ2-7	15	many	TRBV6-1	-	CASSAGTGVSYEQYF	TGTGCCAGCAGCGCCGGGACGGGAGTCTCCTACGAGCAGTACTTC
TRBJ2-5	14	-	TRBV10-1	-	CASSGERDRETQYF	TGCGCCAGCAGTGGGGAGCGGGACAGGGAGACCCAGTACTTC
TRBJ1-2	13	many	TRBV20-1	-	CSALMGAEYGYTF	TGCAGTGCCCTTATGGGCGCTGAATATGGCTACACCTTC
TRBJ1-2	15	-	TRBV9	-	CASSVDRDVSYGYTF	TGTGCCAGCAGCGTAGATCGGGACGTCTCCTATGGCTACACCTTC
TRBJ1-2	14	many	TRBV5-6	-	CASSLLRGEGGYTF	TGTGCCAGCAGCTTGCTGCGGGGTGAGGGTGGCTACACCTTC
TRBJ2-7	15	-	TRBV28	-	CASSLRGGWGHEQYF	TGTGCCAGCAGTTTGAGGGGAGGTTGGGGCCACGAGCAGTACTTC
TRBJ2-7	16	-	TRBV11-2	TRBD2	CASSQRPGTTSYEQYF	TGTGCCAGCAGCCAGAGACCCGGGACTACTTCCTACGAGCAGTACTTC
TRBJ2-2	14	few	TRBV10-3	-	CAISDGGGTGELFF	TGTGCCATCAGTGATGGGGGAGGAACCGGGGAGCTGTTTTTT
TRBJ1-5	17	few	TRBV4-1	-	CASSQVRDAISNQPQHF	TGCGCCAGCAGCCAAGTTCGCGACGCTATTAGCAATCAGCCCCAGCATTTT
TRBJ2-4	13	many	TRBV28	-	CASSFRQSNIQYF	TGTGCCAGCAGTTTCAGGCAGTCAAACATTCAGTACTTC
TRBJ1-5	15	many	TRBV30	-	CAWSAPRHGNQPQHF	TGTGCCTGGAGTGCCCCCCGGCATGGCAATCAGCCCCAGCATTTT
TRBJ1-1	13	many	TRBV10-3	-	CATAVGVPTEAFF	TGTGCCACCGCGGTAGGGGTGCCCACTGAAGCTTTCTTT
TRBJ2-5	14	-	TRBV2	-	CASNTGTAQETQYF	TGTGCCAGCAATACAGGGACTGCACAAGAGACCCAGTACTTC
TRBJ1-1	14	few	TRBV28	TRBD1	CASRVTGGGTEAFF	TGTGCCAGCAGGGTGACAGGGGGCGGCACTGAAGCTTTCTTT
TRBJ1-1	15	many	TRBV5-1	TRBD1	CASSRSGTGDTEAFF	TGCGCCAGCAGCCGATCCGGGACAGGGGACACTGAAGCTTTCTTT
TRBJ1-2	15	many	TRBV30	TRBD1	CAWSDPRQGRRGYTF	TGTGCCTGGAGTGACCCTAGACAGGGGCGCCGGGGCTACACCTTC
TRBJ1-5	16	few	TRBV19	-	CASNPKGRFSNQPQHF	TGTGCCAGTAATCCCAAGGGCAGGTTTAGCAATCAGCCCCAGCATTTT
TRBJ2-7	14	-	TRBV20-1	TRBD1	CSAKPAQGAHEQCF	TGCAGTGCCAAACCAGCCCAGGGGGCGCATGAGCAGTGCTTC
TRBJ1-2	13	few	TRBV30	-	CAWLGGNNYGYTF	TGTGCCTGGCTAGGGGGAAACAACTATGGCTACACCTTC
TRBJ1-1	14	many	TRBV30	-	CAWSVFPLDTEAFF	TGTGCCTGGAGTGTATTCCCCCTTGACACTGAAGCTTTCTTT
TRBJ2-7	14	few	TRBV6-1	-	CASSEFPISYEQYF	TGTGCCAGCAGTGAATTTCCCATCTCCTACGAGCAGTACTTC
TRBJ1-6	15	few	TRBV6-1	-	CASSRGRAGNSPLHF	TGTGCCAGCAGCCGAGGACGGGCCGGGAATTCACCCCTCCACTTT
TRBJ1-5	14	many	TRBV12-3/TRBV12-4	-	CASSHGRNNQPQHF	TGTGCCAGCAGCCATGGACGGAACAATCAGCCCCAGCATTTT
TRBJ2-7	13	many	TRBV6-5	-	CASSYRDNYEQYF	TGTGCCAGCAGTTACCGGGACAACTACGAGCAGTACTTC
TRBJ2-2	16	many	TRBV28	-	CASSSLTSRETGELFF	TGTGCCAGCAGTTCCCTGACATCTAGAGAAACCGGGGAGCTGTTTTTT
TRBJ2-7	14	few	TRBV29-1	TRBD1	CSVHTGGPTYEQYF	TGCAGCGTTCATACAGGGGGCCCCACCTACGAGCAGTACTTC
TRBJ2-7	15	few	TRBV6-2/TRBV6-3	TRBD1	CASSRSGQGTYEQYF	TGTGCCAGCAGCCGCTCGGGACAGGGCACCTACGAGCAGTACTTC
TRBJ2-7	15	-	TRBV29-1	-	CSVEVGGLNSYEQYF	TGCAGCGTTGAAGTTGGGGGGCTGAACTCCTACGAGCAGTACTTC
TRBJ1-2	14	many	TRBV6-1	-	CASSEAGGRYGYTF	TGTGCCAGCAGTGAAGCAGGGGGTCGCTATGGCTACACCTTC
TRBJ1-1	16	-	TRBV5-1	TRBD1	CASSPRDRGRNTEAFF	TGCGCCAGCAGCCCGAGGGACAGGGGACGAAACACTGAAGCTTTCTTT
TRBJ1-1	16	many	TRBV6-1	TRBD1	CASSDRRQGPNTEAFF	TGTGCCAGCAGTGATCGAAGACAGGGCCCGAACACTGAAGCTTTCTTT
TRBJ2-7	14	many	TRBV6-2/TRBV6-3	-	CASSYLGNGNEQYF	TGTGCCAGCAGTTACTTAGGGAACGGTAACGAGCAGTACTTC